The 32 T cell receptor beta chains below were found in one sample sequenced in a study of T cells in Graves' hyperthyroidism and ophthalmopathy. RNA transcripts provided the source from which TCR beta CDR3 regions were amplified. The HTBI set primed first-round TCR CDR3 RT-PCR. MiXCR, applied by TCRdb to the multiplex PCR reads, yields one record per CDR3 protein. Of 300,000 to 350,000 distinct CDR3 sequences detected, roughly a fifth appear once; the ten largest clones hold over 40%. Material: blood. Source of these receptors: a woman aged 45-65 years with Graves' hyperthyroidism.

The chain couples TRBV15 to TRBJ2-1; D may match TRBD1 or TRBD2 (6 bases each). CDR1 and CDR2 (germline): LNHNV, YYDKDF (reference sequence). This CDR3 region has 12 residues. The V gene lost 9 bases and the J gene lost 2 bases, with 8 bases spanning the gap. The chain's CDR3 is CATGGPYNEQFF. The DNA for the CDR3 is TGTGCCACGGGGGGCCCCTACAATGAGCAGTTCTTC. Full variable domain (outside the CDR3, taken from reference TRBV15 and TRBJ2-1): DAMVIQNPRYQVTQFGKPVTLSCSQTLNHNVMYWYQQKSSQAPKLLFHYYDKDFNNEADTPDNFQSRRPNTSFCFLDIRSPGLGDTAMYLCATGGPYNEQFFGPGTRLTVL.

This clonotype has only a few counts. The rearrangement uses TRBV10-3 and TRBJ2-1; D unclear. The CDR3 is made up of 9 amino acids. Trimming took off 8 bases at V and 7 bases at J, with 3 bases between the two ends. The V gene's germline CDR1 is ENHRY and CDR2 SYGVKD. The CDR3 nucleotides are TGTGCCATCCGGAATGAGCAGTTCTTC. Its protein is CAIRNEQFF.

This clonotype has a count of ten or more. Here the CDR3 DNA reads TGTGCCAGCAGCCAAGGGTCCGTCGCCACCGGGGAGCTGTTTTTT. The encoded protein is CASSQGSVATGELFF. This chain uses TRBV3-1 with TRBJ2-2; no clear D. Looked up from germline, CDR1 is LGHDT and CDR2 is YNNKEL (reference sequence). V lost 1 base and J 4 bases, leaving 10 bases between the germline ends. The CDR3 length is 15 residues.

The J gene is TRBJ1-5, the V gene TRBV5-1, with 8 bases aligning to TRBD1. The V and J ends lost 4 bases and 5 bases, in that order; junction bases with no gene match: 8. Per germline, CDR1 SGHRS and CDR2 YFSETQ. This CDR3 contains 15 residues. CDR3 sequence (DNA): TGCGCCAGCAGCCTGACAGGGGTGGACGATCAGCCCCAGCATTTT. It codes for CASSLTGVDDQPQHF.

This chain links TRBV7-8 with TRBJ2-3, with D unresolved. The CDR3 runs to 15 residues. Germline CDR1 and CDR2: SGHVS and FQNEAQ. Trimming took off 0 bases at V and 2 bases at J, with 9 bases between the two ends. CDR3 protein: CASSLAARNTDTQYF. Here the CDR3 DNA reads TGTGCCAGCAGCTTAGCGGCCAGAAACACAGATACGCAGTATTTT. Drawing the rest from reference TRBV7-8 and TRBJ2-3, the complete variable domain is GAGVSQSPRYKVAKRGQDVALRCDPISGHVSLFWYQQALGQGPEFLTYFQNEAQLDKSGLPSDRFFAERPEGSVSTLKIQRTQQEDSAVYLCASSLAARNTDTQYFGPGTRLTVL.

A note on this clonotype: One end of the junction is discordant with germline, which a read error may explain. The rearrangement joins TRBV6-4 to TRBJ2-1, with a possible D match to TRBD1 (5 bases). The CDR3 loop spans 15 amino acids. CDR1 and CDR2 from the germline V gene are MRHNA and SNTAGT. CDR3 sequence (DNA): TGTGCCAGCAAAAGTGAACAGGCCTACTCGTATGAGCAGCTCTTC. Its translation is CASKSEQAYSYEQLF.

This clonotype was counted ten times or more. The chain recombines TRBV12-3 or TRBV12-4 with TRBJ1-2; the match to TRBD1 covers 7 bases. The J segment lost 2 bases and the V segment lost 6 bases, leaving 6 bases of the junction unmatched. CDR3 size: 14 residues. Written as DNA, the CDR3 is TGTGCCAGCAGCCCCCAAGGGGGCAACTATGGCTACACCTTC. Translating it yields CASSPQGGNYGYTF.

The rearrangement links TRBV9 to TRBJ2-3, with a possible D match to TRBD1 (7 bases). The CDR3 extends over 16 amino acids. Trimming pared 4 bases from V and 0 bases from J, leaving 15 bases between. Germline CDR1 SGDLS, CDR2 YYNGEE. This CDR3 is CASSPRDRPSTDTQYF. In nucleotides, the CDR3 is TGTGCCAGCAGCCCGCGGGACAGACCTAGCACAGATACGCAGTATTTT.

This clonotype came up a few times. The genes are TRBV6-1 and TRBJ2-1, with TRBD2 as a possible D gene (7 bases). V gave up 6 bases and J gave up 7 bases, with 16 bases separating them. The CDR3 has 14 residues. Germline loops: CDR1 MNHNS, CDR2 SASEGT. The CDR3 DNA reads TGTGCCAGCAGACGGGGGGCCGGGGGGAATGAGCAGTTCTTC. Protein sequence: CASRRGAGGNEQFF.

There are a few counts of this clonotype. V and J are TRBV14 and TRBJ1-2; D gene unclear. CDR1 is SGHDN and CDR2 is FVKESK in the germline V gene. V lost 8 bases, J lost 0 bases, and 13 bases lay in between. The CDR3 is made up of 14 amino acids. In nucleotides, the CDR3 is TGTGCCAGCTCTCGGATCGGAGCTAACTATGGCTACACCTTC. This sequence encodes CASSRIGANYGYTF. The entire variable domain, with the rest obtained from reference TRBV14 and TRBJ1-2, is as follows: EAGVTQFPSHSVIEKGQTVTLRCDPISGHDNLYWYRRVMGKEIKFLLHFVKESKQDESGMPNNRFLAERTGGTYSTLKVQPAELEDSGVYFCASSRIGANYGYTFGSGTRLTVV.

In its sample, this clonotype was seen many times. This chain uses TRBV5-6 with TRBJ2-2; TRBD2 matches 8 bases. The J segment lost 0 bases and the V segment lost 5 bases, leaving 6 bases of the junction unmatched. The CDR3 length is 16 residues. The germline V gene encodes CDR1 SGHDT and CDR2 YYEEEE. CDR3 DNA: TGTGCCAGCAGTTTCGCTAGCGGGTCGAACACCGGGGAGCTGTTTTTT. Protein sequence: CASSFASGSNTGELFF.

This chain connects TRBV10-3 to TRBJ2-7, with D unclear. V was pared by 1 base and J by 5 bases, with 3 bases between. The CDR3 totals 11 residues. Looked up from germline, CDR1 is ENHRY and CDR2 is SYGVKD. Here the CDR3 reads CAISELNEQYF. The CDR3 DNA follows: TGTGCCATCAGTGAGTTGAACGAGCAGTACTTC.

In the case of this clonotype: A junction end diverges from the germline sequence, so it may reflect a read error. The chain carries TRBV2 and TRBJ2-7, with 11 bases fitting TRBD1. Germline V CDR1 and CDR2: SNHLY, FYNNEI. The CDR3 extends over 15 amino acids. For the CDR3, the DNA is TGTGCCAGCAGGGAAGCCGGGACAGGGGGCTACGAGCAGTACTTC. It codes for CASREAGTGGYEQYF. The complete variable domain, with remaining parts taken from reference TRBV2 and TRBJ2-7, reads EPEVTQTPSHQVTQMGQEVILRCVPISNHLYFYWYRQILGQKVEFLVSFYNNEISEKSEIFDDQFSVERPDGSNFTLKIRSTKLEDSAMYFCASREAGTGGYEQYFGPGTRLTVT.

This clonotype has at least ten counts. The chain has TRBV4-1 and TRBJ2-3; D unresolved. Germline loops: CDR1 MGHRA, CDR2 YSYEKL. Deletions cut 1 base from V and 6 bases from J, with 14 bases between. This CDR3 spans 15 amino acids. CDR3 nucleotide sequence: TGCGCCAGCAGCCAAGGAGCTAAGCCGGCGGATACGCAGTATTTT. Translating gives CASSQGAKPADTQYF.

This clonotype was observed many times. This chain uses TRBV18 with TRBJ2-7, with 9 nucleotides matching TRBD1. In germline, CDR1 is KGHSH, CDR2 LQKENI. The length of the CDR3 is 14 residues. J was trimmed by 6 bases and V by 3 bases; bases with no gene match: 6. The CDR3 is CASSPGQGIREQYF. CDR3 DNA sequence: TGTGCCAGCTCACCGGGACAGGGCATCCGCGAGCAGTACTTC.

This clonotype has at least ten counts. This chain links TRBV28 with TRBJ2-1; 8 bases line up with TRBD1. Per germline, CDR1 MDHEN and CDR2 SYDVKM. V lost 3 bases to trimming and J lost 7 bases; unmatched junction nucleotides: 5. The CDR3 runs 14 residues. DNA of the CDR3: TGTGCCAGCAGTTTGCAGGACAGGGATAATGAGCAGTTCTTC. As protein: CASSLQDRDNEQFF.

This clonotype came up many times. V and J are TRBV2 and TRBJ2-2; 7 bases match TRBD2. Trimming at V came to 2 bases and at J to 5 bases, leaving 5 bases not matched to a gene. The CDR3 is 15 amino acids. Per germline, CDR1 SNHLY and CDR2 FYNNEI. The CDR3 bases are TGTGCCAGCAGTGAAATGCGGGAGAGGACCGGGGAGCTGTTTTTT. The encoded protein is CASSEMRERTGELFF.

The rearrangement uses TRBV9 and TRBJ2-2; 7 nucleotides match TRBD1. J was trimmed by 4 bases and V by 3 bases; bases with no gene match: 6. The CDR3 length is 15 residues. Germline assignment: CDR1 SGDLS and CDR2 YYNGEE. The CDR3 reads CASSARQGITGELFF. For the CDR3, the DNA is TGTGCCAGCAGCGCCCGACAGGGTATCACCGGGGAGCTGTTTTTT.

This clonotype was seen ten or more times. This chain links TRBV5-5 with TRBJ1-6, with 9 bases fitting TRBD1. The V gene's germline CDR1 is SGHKS and CDR2 YYEKEE (reference sequence). Trimming took 5 bases from V and 5 from J; bases not matched to a gene: 2. The length of the CDR3 is 14 residues. The CDR3 DNA reads TGTGCCAGCAGATGGGACAGGGATAATTCACCCCTCCACTTT. Translation gives CASRWDRDNSPLHF.

This clonotype was counted between two and nine times. Written as DNA, the CDR3 is TGTGCCAGCAGCGTAGGACAAGATAATTCACCCCTCCACTTT. It yields the protein CASSVGQDNSPLHF. The genes are TRBV9 and TRBJ1-6; D gene unclear. The CDR3 spans 14 residues. V lost 0 bases and J lost 5, with 6 bases in between. CDR1 is SGDLS, CDR2 YYNGEE, per germline.

In its sample, this clonotype was seen a few times. V usage is TRBV12-3 or TRBV12-4 and J usage is TRBJ2-4; a possible D gene is TRBD1 (6 bases). V dropped 6 bases and J dropped 1 base, with 13 bases sitting between them. There are 15 residues in the CDR3. The CDR3 sequence is CASRPQGVAKNIQYF. CDR3 DNA: TGTGCCAGCAGGCCACAGGGTGTGGCCAAAAACATTCAGTACTTC.

This clonotype was seen many times. The chain carries TRBV5-1 and TRBJ2-1; TRBD1 might be the D (5 bases). Germline V lookup: CDR1 SGHRS, CDR2 YFSETQ. The V gene lost 0 bases and the J gene lost 2 bases, with 6 bases spanning the gap. The CDR3 is 14 residues long. CDR3 nucleotide sequence: TGCGCCAGCAGCTTGGGGACAACCTACAATGAGCAGTTCTTC. This translates into CASSLGTTYNEQFF.

The chain employs TRBV12-3 or TRBV12-4 and TRBJ1-1; 7 nucleotides agree with TRBD1. The J segment lost 8 bases and the V segment lost 5 bases, leaving 11 bases of the junction unmatched. CDR3 size: 14 residues. CDR3 DNA sequence: TGTGCCAGCAGTCACACGACAGGGCGAGAAGAAGCTTTCTTT. Its translation is CASSHTTGREEAFF.

This rearrangement joins TRBV6-5 to TRBJ1-2, with 9 bases identical to TRBD1. V was clipped by 1 base and J by 3 bases; unmatched bases: 6. CDR3 length equals 16 residues. Germline CDR1 is MNHEY and CDR2 is SVGAGI. CDR3 DNA sequence: TGTGCCAGCAGTTACTTCACAGGGGGCAGCGACTATGGCTACACCTTC. Translation: CASSYFTGGSDYGYTF.

The chain is built from TRBV19 and TRBJ1-2; 7 nucleotides agree with TRBD1. The CDR3 consists of 15 residues. V gave up 9 bases and J gave up 6 bases; unmatched junction bases: 16. Germline assignment: CDR1 LNHDA and CDR2 SQIVND (reference sequence). The CDR3, as DNA: TGTGCCAGCCTTAATACCCGACAGGGAGTCAATGGCTACACCTTC. It codes for CASLNTRQGVNGYTF.

The table lists this clonotype with many counts. The genes are TRBV20-1 and TRBJ2-7, with D uncertain. V was trimmed by 8 bases and J by 1 base, leaving 15 bases between them. Germline lookup yields CDR1 DFQATT and CDR2 SNEGSKA (reference sequence). This CDR3 has 13 amino acids. Here the CDR3 reads CSPQASSSYEQYF. Here the CDR3 DNA reads TGCAGTCCTCAAGCGTCCTCGTCCTACGAGCAGTACTTC.

In this sample, this clonotype turned up a few times. The rearrangement uses TRBV4-2 and TRBJ2-2; D is ambiguous. The CDR3 runs 14 residues. Per germline, CDR1 LGHNA and CDR2 YNFKEQ. V lost 0 bases to trimming and J lost 6 bases, with 8 bases between them. The CDR3 protein is CASSQDGPSGELFF. CDR3 DNA: TGTGCCAGCAGCCAAGATGGCCCTTCCGGGGAGCTGTTTTTT.

This clonotype was counted a few times. The J gene is TRBJ2-5, the V gene TRBV5-1; D is uncertain. Trimming cost V 1 base and J 0 bases, with 4 bases left between them. The CDR3 totals 13 residues. Germline V lookup: CDR1 SGHRS, CDR2 YFSETQ. Here the CDR3 reads CASSLRNQETQYF. The CDR3 DNA reads as TGCGCCAGCAGCTTGAGGAACCAAGAGACCCAGTACTTC.

This clonotype has ten or more counts. The V call is TRBV11-2, the J call TRBJ2-7; D is ambiguous. V dropped 1 base and J dropped 3 bases, with 16 bases sitting between them. Germline assignment: CDR1 SGHAT and CDR2 FQNNGV. There are 16 residues in the CDR3. The CDR3: CASSLGNGQGIYEQYF. CDR3 sequence (DNA): TGTGCCAGCAGCTTAGGAAATGGTCAAGGAATCTACGAGCAGTACTTC. The full variable domain, with the rest looked up from reference TRBV11-2 and TRBJ2-7, is EAGVAQSPRYKIIEKRQSVAFWCNPISGHATLYWYQQILGQGPKLLIQFQNNGVVDDSQLPKDRFSAERLKGVDSTLKIQPAKLEDSAVYLCASSLGNGQGIYEQYFGPGTRLTVT.

This clonotype was counted ten times or more. The rearrangement uses TRBV6-1 and TRBJ1-5; D might be TRBD1 (6 bases). The germline V gene encodes CDR1 MNHNS and CDR2 SASEGT. V dropped 6 bases and J dropped 9 bases, with 12 bases sitting between them. This CDR3 is 12 amino acids long. The CDR3, as DNA: TGTGCCAGCAGAGTAGGGGGGTTGCCCCAGCATTTT. Amino acid sequence: CASRVGGLPQHF.

As concerns this clonotype: The junction shows a germline mismatch at one end, possibly a read error. J is TRBJ2-7 and V is TRBV20-1; 7 nucleotides align to TRBD2. Germline CDR1 is DFQATT and CDR2 is SNEGSKA (reference sequence). The CDR3 is 14 amino acids. The CDR3 loop is CSAREASGTYEQYF. The CDR3 DNA sequence: TGCAGTGCAAGAGAGGCTAGCGGAACCTACGAGCAGTACTTC.

The chain links TRBV12-3 or TRBV12-4 to TRBJ1-2; 8 nucleotides agree with TRBD1. This CDR3 spans 13 amino acids. The junction had 3 bases not matched to a gene; V was cut back by 6 bases and J by 3 bases. In nucleotides, the CDR3 is TGTGCCAGCAGCCAGACAGGGGACTATGGCTACACCTTC. This codes for CASSQTGDYGYTF.